The next 30 T cell receptor beta chains were all read from a single sample in a study of cytomegalovirus exposure and HLA in healthy donors. With 60 Vbeta and 13 Jbeta primers, the PCR was carried out. Sequencing was performed with immunoSEQ multiplex PCR; in TCRdb, only in-frame clones are kept and a portion is missing. This table has fewer than 150,000 clones, around 80% appearing once. Material for sequencing was PBMCs. The receptors come from a man in his forties in good health and CMV-seropositive.

The chain combines TRBV21-1 with TRBJ1-2; the table's D call TRBD1 went unverified against the DNA. TRBV21-1 is described as a pseudogene. The CDR3 consists of 16 residues. The chain's CDR3 is CASSKSDRGWNYGYTF. CDR3 in DNA: TGTGCCAGCAGCAAATCAGACAGGGGATGGAACTATGGCTACACCTTC.

The chain joins TRBV25-1 to TRBJ2-1, with a possible D match to TRBD1 (6 bases). V lost 7 bases to trimming and J lost 6 bases, with 16 bases between them. Germline V gene lookup returns CDR1 MGHDK and CDR2 SYGVNS. The CDR3 spans 14 residues. The CDR3 nucleotides are TGTGCCAGCAAAGGGGGTTTACGTACCAATGAGCAGTTCTTC. Protein sequence: CASKGGLRTNEQFF.

The gene calls are TRBV19 and TRBJ2-3, with D perhaps matching TRBD2 (5 bases). The CDR3 spans 15 residues. Germline values: CDR1 LNHDA, CDR2 SQIVND (reference sequence). The germline V and J ends were trimmed by 6 bases and 0 bases, with 13 bases remaining between them. The chain's CDR3 is CASSASSASTDTQYF. CDR3 bases: TGTGCCAGTAGCGCTAGTAGCGCGAGCACAGATACGCAGTATTTT.

A few counts support this clone. The chain joins TRBV18 to TRBJ2-2; 8 nucleotides align to TRBD2. The CDR3 is made up of 16 amino acids. CDR1 KGHSH and CDR2 LQKENI come from the germline V gene. V lost 4 bases to trimming and J lost 4 bases; unmatched junction nucleotides: 8. The DNA of the CDR3 is TGTGCCAGCTCACGCTCACTAGCGGAGGTCACCGGGGAGCTGTTTTTT. Protein product: CASSRSLAEVTGELFF.

The rearrangement joins TRBV27 to TRBJ2-1, with 8 bases aligning to TRBD1. Germline values: CDR1 MNHEY, CDR2 SMNVEV (reference sequence). The CDR3 runs to 15 residues. Unmatched junction bases numbered 9, after V lost 5 bases and J lost 6 bases. DNA of the CDR3: TGTGCCAGCAGTCCCGGGACAGGAATAGGCAATGAGCAGTTCTTC. Amino acids: CASSPGTGIGNEQFF.

About this clone: The sample carries other DNA sequences with the same CDR3. As DNA, the CDR3 is TGCGCCAGCAGCCAAGGCACCTACAACTATGGCTACACCTTC. It translates to CASSQGTYNYGYTF. The chain employs TRBV4-1 and TRBJ1-2; no reliable D call. The CDR3 is made up of 14 amino acids. Germline assignment: CDR1 MGHRA and CDR2 YSYEKL. V dropped 1 base and J dropped 2 bases, with 8 bases sitting between them.

This chain connects TRBV7-8 to TRBJ1-1; D is unclear. V gave up 5 bases and J gave up 3 bases, with 10 bases separating them. CDR1 is SGHVS and CDR2 is FQNEAQ in the germline V gene. This CDR3 spans 13 amino acids. This CDR3 reads CASSRERDTEAFF. The CDR3 DNA reads TGTGCCAGCAGCAGGGAGCGTGACACTGAAGCTTTCTTT.

On this clone: A read error may produce the germline difference seen at one junction end. This chain links TRBV7-9 with TRBJ1-2; 11 positions agree with TRBD1. Germline V gene sequence: CDR1 SEHNR, CDR2 FQNEAQ (reference sequence). This CDR3 has 19 amino acids. The chain's CDR3 is CSSSSSIGTGGLGKYGYTF. In DNA, the CDR3 is TGTTCCAGCAGCTCCTCCATCGGGACAGGGGGTTTAGGGAAATATGGCTACACCTTC.

As concerns this clone: Other DNA sequences in the same sample also yield this CDR3. The chain is built from TRBV9 and TRBJ2-1, with 9 bases identical to TRBD2. CDR1 SGDLS and CDR2 YYNGEE come from the germline V gene. CDR3 length equals 15 residues. The trim removed 2 bases at V and 2 bases at J, leaving 2 bases unmatched. This chain's CDR3 is CASSVSGRTYNEQFF. The CDR3 DNA sequence: TGTGCCAGCAGCGTTAGCGGGAGAACCTACAATGAGCAGTTCTTC.

The gene calls are TRBV28 and TRBJ2-3; 10 nucleotides match TRBD2. After removal of 3 bases from V and 2 bases from J, the junction contained 5 bases not matched to a gene. The CDR3 is made up of 16 amino acids. The germline V gene has CDR1 MDHEN and CDR2 SYDVKM. This CDR3 is CASSFLLAGSTDTQYF. CDR3 nucleotides: TGTGCCAGCAGTTTCTTACTAGCGGGATCCACAGATACGCAGTATTTT.

The chain recombines TRBV5-6 with TRBJ2-7; weak D call: TRBD1 (6 bases). From germline, CDR1 is SGHDT and CDR2 YYEEEE. This CDR3 region has 13 residues. V dropped 0 bases and J dropped 4 bases, with 8 bases sitting between them. This CDR3 reads CASSLGQVYEQYF. The CDR3 DNA follows: TGTGCCAGCAGCTTGGGACAGGTTTACGAGCAGTACTTC.

This clone appeared many times. This chain uses TRBV25-1 with TRBJ2-7; no firm D call. CDR3 length: 11 amino acids. The V gene's germline CDR1 is MGHDK and CDR2 SYGVNS. Trimming cost V 4 bases and J 3 bases, with 4 bases left between them. The CDR3: CASSAFYEQYF. The CDR3 coding sequence is TGTGCCAGCAGTGCCTTCTACGAGCAGTACTTC.

The chain carries TRBV6-5 and TRBJ2-7; tentative D call: TRBD1 (5 bases). The ends were cut back, 5 bases at V and 3 bases at J, with 14 bases in the middle. The CDR3 is 14 residues long. CDR1 MNHEY and CDR2 SVGAGI come from the germline V gene. This chain's CDR3 is CASSELDTYYEQYF. CDR3 nucleotides: TGTGCCAGCAGTGAACTGGACACTTACTACGAGCAGTACTTC.

The genes are TRBV19 and TRBJ2-1, with D maybe TRBD1 (5 bases). Germline CDR1 and CDR2: LNHDA and SQIVND (reference sequence). CDR3 length: 17 amino acids. Trimming stripped 3 bases from V and 2 bases from J, with 17 bases between. CDR3 region: CASSIQSAGRAYNEQFF. CDR3 DNA: TGTGCCAGTAGTATCCAATCGGCAGGGCGCGCCTACAATGAGCAGTTCTTC.

This chain joins TRBV29-1 and TRBJ1-1, with D hard to call. This CDR3 is 11 amino acids long. Trimming pared 7 bases from V and 6 bases from J, leaving 12 bases between. Germline CDR1 reads SQVTM; CDR2 reads ANQGSEA. CDR3 in DNA: TGCAGCGCCCATCGAGGGCCTGAAGCTTTCTTT. This sequence encodes CSAHRGPEAFF.

The J gene is TRBJ2-1, the V gene TRBV11-3, with D tentatively TRBD1 (5 bases). Germline CDR1 is SGHNT and CDR2 is YENEEA. CDR3 size: 17 residues. V dropped 5 bases and J dropped 9 bases, with 26 bases sitting between them. CDR3 DNA: TGTGCCAGCAGCCATACTCTGGGGCGGAACCCCCTCACTGAGCAGTTCTTC. Amino acids: CASSHTLGRNPLTEQFF.

This chain uses TRBV6-5 with TRBJ1-4; no clear D gene. The CDR3 consists of 14 residues. V was cut by 5 bases and J by 3 bases, with 10 bases left in between. Germline assignment: CDR1 MNHEY and CDR2 SVGAGI. CDR3 loop: CASSKQPANEKLFF. DNA for the CDR3: TGTGCCAGCAGTAAACAGCCGGCTAATGAAAAACTGTTTTTT.

The chain recombines TRBV5-1 with TRBJ2-2, with TRBD1 identical over 12 bases. Germline V gives CDR1 SGHRS, CDR2 YFSETQ. The CDR3 runs to 16 residues. V was pared by 4 bases and J by 7 bases, with 8 bases of the junction left unmatched. This chain's CDR3 is CASSPEGTGGLGELFF. CDR3 bases: TGCGCCAGCAGCCCGGAGGGGACAGGGGGCCTCGGGGAGCTGTTTTTT.

In regard to this clone: Other nucleotide sequences from this sample produce the same CDR3. This chain links TRBV27 with TRBJ1-5; D gene ambiguous. V was trimmed by 3 bases and J by 2 bases, leaving 5 bases between them. In germline, CDR1 is MNHEY, CDR2 SMNVEV (reference sequence). This CDR3 contains 13 residues. The CDR3, as DNA: TGTGCCAGCAGTTTGTCGGGCAATCAGCCCCAGCATTTT. It encodes CASSLSGNQPQHF.

The chain recombines TRBV7-9 with TRBJ2-5; D is undetermined. The CDR3 runs 12 residues. V lost 8 bases to trimming and J lost 1 base, with 8 bases between them. Germline V gives CDR1 SEHNR, CDR2 FQNEAQ (reference sequence). DNA for the CDR3: TGTGCCAGCGTCGGTATCCAAGAGACCCAGTACTTC. It specifies CASVGIQETQYF.

This clone showed up just a few times. Here the CDR3 DNA reads TGTGCCAGCAGCTTACGGGGGGACACCTTCAGTGGAGAAAAACTGTTTTTT. The encoded protein is CASSLRGDTFSGEKLFF. This chain uses TRBV7-2 with TRBJ1-4, with a possible D match to TRBD1 (6 bases). CDR1 is SGHTA, CDR2 FQGNSA, per germline. CDR3 length equals 17 residues. Trimming took 2 bases from V and 8 from J, leaving 21 bases between them.

The chain is built from TRBV27 and TRBJ1-1, with a weak D call TRBD1 (6 bases). This CDR3 is 13 amino acids long. Trimming cost V 5 bases and J 7 bases, with 14 bases left between them. Looked up from germline, CDR1 is MNHEY and CDR2 is SMNVEV (reference sequence). The CDR3 bases are TGTGCCAGCAGTCCCAGGGGTTTGAGTGAAGCTTTCTTT. It specifies CASSPRGLSEAFF.

The rearrangement joins TRBV28 to TRBJ1-1, with TRBD1 identical over 7 bases. V lost 3 bases to trimming and J lost 2 bases; unmatched junction nucleotides: 3. Germline V CDR1 and CDR2: MDHEN, SYDVKM. This CDR3 has 14 residues. The CDR3 nucleotides are TGTGCCAGCAGTTTGACAGGGATAAACACTGAAGCTTTCTTT. It encodes CASSLTGINTEAFF.

This clone was seen just once. The chain couples TRBV5-1 to TRBJ1-4; a possible D gene is TRBD1 (5 bases). Trimming took off 0 bases at V and 8 bases at J, with 17 bases between the two ends. The CDR3 is made up of 16 amino acids. CDR1 is SGHRS, CDR2 YFSETQ, per germline. The chain's CDR3 is CASSLEYGQGQEKLFF. DNA for the CDR3: TGCGCCAGCAGCTTGGAATATGGGCAGGGCCAAGAAAAACTGTTTTTT.

The chain combines TRBV4-1 with TRBJ1-2; D uncertain. The germline gives CDR1 MGHRA, CDR2 YSYEKL. The CDR3 length is 15 residues. V lost 1 base, J lost 5 bases, and 14 bases lay in between. The CDR3 region has the DNA TGCGCCAGCAGCCAAGGGGCGACAAAGCCTTATGGCTACACCTTC. The encoded protein is CASSQGATKPYGYTF.

As DNA, the CDR3 is TGTGCCAGCAGCCACCGCTACGAGCAGTACTTC. Its translation: CASSHRYEQYF. The chain uses TRBV14 and TRBJ2-7; no clear D gene. Germline V gives CDR1 SGHDN, CDR2 FVKESK. Between the trimmed V and J ends, which lost 3 bases and 3 bases, there was a span of 3 bases. This CDR3 is 11 amino acids long.

This clone was found a few times. The chain uses TRBV9 and TRBJ1-1; 8 nucleotides align to TRBD1. With V trimmed by 3 bases and J by 2 bases, 3 bases remained unmatched. CDR1 and CDR2 (germline): SGDLS, YYNGEE. CDR3 length: 14 residues. In nucleotides, the CDR3 is TGTGCCAGCAGCGGAGGACAGGGTAACACTGAAGCTTTCTTT. This translates into CASSGGQGNTEAFF.

The V call is TRBV7-9, the J call TRBJ2-4, with 7 bases aligning to TRBD2. CDR1 and CDR2 from the germline V gene are SEHNR and FQNEAQ (reference sequence). V shed 0 bases and J 8 bases; nucleotides not matched to a gene: 10. The CDR3 has 16 amino acids. CDR3 loop: CASSLAGLSGKDIQYF. CDR3 sequence (DNA): TGTGCCAGCAGCTTAGCAGGGTTGAGCGGGAAGGACATTCAGTACTTC.

This chain links TRBV5-1 with TRBJ1-2; D ambiguous. V lost 0 bases and J lost 5, with 11 bases in between. Germline-derived CDR1 and CDR2 are SGHRS and YFSETQ. This CDR3 has 14 residues. The CDR3 sequence is CASSLASKTYGYTF. CDR3 DNA: TGCGCCAGCAGCTTGGCTTCAAAAACTTATGGCTACACCTTC.

This clone occurred a few times. V is TRBV19 and J is TRBJ1-2; TRBD1 agrees at 7 bases. The junction had 8 bases not matched to a gene; V was cut back by 7 bases and J by 0 bases. CDR3 length: 15 amino acids. Germline CDR1 reads LNHDA; CDR2 reads SQIVND (reference sequence). Written as DNA, the CDR3 is TGTGCCAGTAAAAACACAGGGGAGGCTAACTATGGCTACACCTTC. Its translation: CASKNTGEANYGYTF.